This entry concerns a single T cell receptor (beta chain). The antigen is not known. MiXCR was run by TCRdb on the reads, yielding one entry per CDR3 protein. This table holds some 500,000 distinct CDR3 sequences, approximately 40% found once. J lost 4 bases, V lost 3 bases, and 6 bases had no gene match. The CDR3 consists of 16 residues. Per germline, CDR1 MGHRA and CDR2 YSYEKL. These data are taken from a study of T cell repertoires in cytomegalovirus infection. The specimen comprised cultured PBMCs, sampled from culture after CMV antigen stimulation. This TCR came from a human donor in good health (CMV status not recorded). Some clones in this sample may be carry-over from other donors' samples. The V gene is TRBV4-1, the J gene TRBJ2-2, with 9 bases fitting TRBD1. Here the CDR3 reads CASSQDRGRSTGELFF. In nucleotides, the CDR3 is TGCGCCAGCAGCCAGGACAGGGGTAGGAGCACCGGGGAGCTGTTTTTT.